The present T cell receptor beta chain was sequenced within a study of identical twins. Study-wide results and limits: An excess of low generation probability was shown by twin-shared out-of-frame alpha sequences. Abundant beta clonotypes from cord blood bore fewer insertions; memory repertoires lacked this pattern.

Donors were all healthy Caucasians. This clonotype occurred a few times. Its matching antigen is unknown. One entry per CDR3 protein, called by TCRdb with MiXCR from the 5' RACE reads. The sample lists 250,000 or so distinct CDR3 sequences; about an eighth were seen once. The same sample was also studied in work on yellow fever vaccine responses in identical twins.

The source is a woman aged 18-29 years in good health. Specimen: memory (CD45RO+) T cells sorted from blood.

CDR3 nucleotides: TGTGCCAGCAGTCCGGCGGGGACTAGCGATTACAATGAGCAGTTCTTC. This encodes CASSPAGTSDYNEQFF. The chain is built from TRBV6-4 and TRBJ2-1; TRBD2 matches at 10 bases. Trimming at V came to 5 bases and at J to 4 bases, leaving 8 bases not matched to a gene. Per germline, CDR1 MRHNA and CDR2 SNTAGT. The CDR3 contains 16 residues.